This TCR beta chain was profiled in a study of neurological immune-mediated disorders. Per germline, CDR1 LGHNA and CDR2 YNFKEQ. This CDR3 comprises 14 residues. V was cut by 1 base and J by 4 bases, with 10 bases left in between. On this clonotype itself: Its antigen is undetermined.

Findings and limits, study-wide: Among expanded clones, no CDR3 amino acid sequences were shared across subjects, a pattern suggesting private repertoires in all groups.

The study built unsorted libraries from 2 million PBMCs kept at -80 C. 5'RACE with 10-nucleotide random UMIs produced the cDNA. One entry per CDR3 protein results from TCRdb running MiXCR on the 5' RACE reads. Here the sample spans 71,000 or so distinct CDR3 sequences, 4.5% to 6.5% being singletons. The chain has TRBV4-2 and TRBJ1-1; D uncertain. Material: PBMCs. This sequence originates from a woman in her twenties or thirties with multiple sclerosis. The CDR3 DNA follows: TGTGCCAGCAGCCAAGTGGGCAGCAGCACTGAAGCTTTCTTT. It encodes CASSQVGSSTEAFF.